Following are 29 T cell receptor beta chains from one sample sequenced in a study of spatial heterogeneity in lung cancer. The study's findings and limits: One measure, the expanded intratumoral alpha and beta TCR count, tracked tumor mutation counts.

No antigens are known for them. From the 5' RACE reads, TCRdb called clonotypes with MiXCR, one entry per CDR3 protein. Counted here are around 5,800 distinct CDR3 sequences, about 7.7% occurring once; the ten biggest clones make up around 28%. As for time point: sample taken at primary tumor resection. The source material was lung tumor tissue, sampled at surgery. The receptors shown here come from a female donor with early-stage non-small cell lung cancer.

This clonotype was detected many times. A library made for alpha chains picked up this beta chain off target, so its size means little. J is TRBJ2-7 and V is TRBV4-3; tentative D call: TRBD2 (5 bases). The CDR3 has 15 amino acids. Trimming took 0 bases from V and 1 from J, leaving 10 bases between them. Per germline, CDR1 LGHNA and CDR2 YSLEER. The CDR3 DNA sequence: TGCGCCAGCAGCCAAGATTTCGGGGATTCCTACGAGCAGTACTTC. The encoded protein is CASSQDFGDSYEQYF.

Details on this clonotype: This beta chain represents an off-target read in a library built for alpha chains; its size is of limited meaning. The chain links TRBV10-2 to TRBJ2-3; D may be TRBD1 or TRBD2 (6 bases each). The CDR3 sequence is 14 residues long. V was clipped by 3 bases and J by 5 bases, with 12 bases between them. The V gene's germline CDR1 is WSHSY and CDR2 SAAADI. This CDR3 reads CASSEGGLVDTQYF. The CDR3 nucleotides are TGCGCCAGCAGTGAAGGGGGGCTTGTAGATACGCAGTATTTT.

This clonotype was observed at least ten times. A library made for alpha chains picked up this beta chain off target, so its size means little. In nucleotides, the CDR3 is TGCAGTGCCCCCGGGCTCCCTCCAGATACGCAGTATTTT. Translated, it gives CSAPGLPPDTQYF. The chain links TRBV20-1 to TRBJ2-3; D remains ambiguous. Trimming removed 6 bases at V and 4 bases at J, with 14 bases between. The V gene's germline CDR1 is DFQATT and CDR2 SNEGSKA (reference sequence). This CDR3 has 13 residues.

This clonotype was recorded at least ten times. Being off target in a library aimed at alpha chains, this beta chain has a size of little meaning. The J gene is TRBJ2-7, the V gene TRBV20-1, with 9 bases matching TRBD1. This CDR3 has 15 residues. After removal of 3 bases from V and 4 bases from J, the junction contained 10 bases not matched to a gene. Germline lookup yields CDR1 DFQATT and CDR2 SNEGSKA (reference sequence). For the CDR3, the DNA is TGCAGTGCTAGCACACCCGGGACAGGGTCATACGAGCAGTACTTC. This translates into CSASTPGTGSYEQYF.

This clonotype has a count of ten or more. Since the library was made to target alpha chains, this beta chain is a stray read and its abundance is not meaningful. This chain connects TRBV5-1 to TRBJ2-5; TRBD2 agrees at 9 bases. The junction had 10 bases not matched to a gene; V was cut back by 7 bases and J by 3 bases. The CDR3 length is 15 residues. Germline V lookup: CDR1 SGHRS, CDR2 YFSETQ. The CDR3 bases are TGCGCCAGCCGAACATCGGCTAGCGGGAAAGAGACCCAGTACTTC. This sequence encodes CASRTSASGKETQYF.

This clonotype was seen many times. This beta chain lies outside the target of a library built for alpha chains; its clone size means little. V gene TRBV7-2 combines with J gene TRBJ2-7; 7 nucleotides match TRBD1. Germline values: CDR1 SGHTA, CDR2 FQGNSA. CDR3 length: 14 amino acids. V was clipped by 2 bases and J by 2 bases; unmatched bases: 3. The CDR3, as DNA: TGTGCCAGCAGCTTACAGGACAGGACCTACGAGCAGTACTTC. This encodes CASSLQDRTYEQYF.

This clonotype was found many times. Because the library targeted alpha chains, this beta chain is an off-target read whose size means little. The V call is TRBV2, the J call TRBJ2-5; no firm D call. This CDR3 is built from 13 residues. Trimming took off 6 bases at V and 1 base at J, with 9 bases between the two ends. Per germline, CDR1 SNHLY and CDR2 FYNNEI. The CDR3 DNA reads TGTGCCAGCAGGGAGCAGCCCCAAGAGACCCAGTACTTC. It encodes CASREQPQETQYF. The variable domain in full, with the rest retrieved from reference TRBV2 and TRBJ2-5, is EPEVTQTPSHQVTQMGQEVILRCVPISNHLYFYWYRQILGQKVEFLVSFYNNEISEKSEIFDDQFSVERPDGSNFTLKIRSTKLEDSAMYFCASREQPQETQYFGPGTRLLVL.

Regarding this clonotype: Being off target in a library aimed at alpha chains, this beta chain has a size of little meaning. This chain links TRBV5-4 with TRBJ2-3; D unresolved. The CDR3 extends over 15 amino acids. V lost 0 bases, J lost 2 bases, and 10 bases lay in between. CDR1 is SGHNT, CDR2 YYREEE, per germline (reference sequence). DNA of the CDR3: TGTGCCAGCAGCTTGGGGCGGCAAGTCACAGATACGCAGTATTTT. It is translated as CASSLGRQVTDTQYF.

This clonotype counts as medium-sized. Being off target in a library aimed at alpha chains, this beta chain has a size of little meaning. This chain links TRBV19 with TRBJ1-4; D is perhaps TRBD1 (6 bases). The CDR3 totals 14 residues. V lost 6 bases and J lost 4, with 12 bases in between. Germline V lookup: CDR1 LNHDA, CDR2 SQIVND (reference sequence). The DNA of the CDR3 is TGTGCCAGTAGCTTACAGGGCTTTAATGAAAAACTGTTTTTT. Translating it yields CASSLQGFNEKLFF. Looking up the rest from reference TRBV19 and TRBJ1-4 gives the full variable domain: DGGITQSPKYLFRKEGQNVTLSCEQNLNHDAMYWYRQDPGQGLRLIYYSQIVNDFQKGDIAEGYSVSREKKESFPLTVTSAQKNPTAFYLCASSLQGFNEKLFFGSGTQLSVL.

Comments on this clonotype: Since it is a stray read in a library aimed at alpha chains, this beta chain has a size that is not meaningful. The rearrangement links TRBV14 to TRBJ1-6; the D is unclear. CDR3 length: 15 residues. Trimming left V 0 bases short and J 10 bases short, with 13 bases between. Germline V gene sequence: CDR1 SGHDN, CDR2 FVKESK. CDR3 in DNA: TGTGCCAGCAGCCAAGACCCGCCAGGCCGATCACCCCTCCACTTT. Amino acid sequence: CASSQDPPGRSPLHF.

This clonotype has at least ten counts. Within a library made for alpha chains, this beta chain is off target, and its count is uninformative. DNA for the CDR3: TGTGCCTGGAGTGTAACGCTTCGCGATGAGCAGTTCTTC. It yields the protein CAWSVTLRDEQFF. This rearrangement joins TRBV30 to TRBJ2-1; no clear D gene. V lost 0 bases and J lost 8, with 11 bases in between. This CDR3 contains 13 residues. The germline gives CDR1 GTSNPN, CDR2 SVGIG (reference sequence).

In its sample, this clonotype ranks as medium-sized (0.01 to 0.1%). The library was built for alpha chains, so this beta chain is an off-target read and its size means little. The chain recombines TRBV29-1 with TRBJ2-5, with D perhaps matching TRBD1 (5 bases). CDR3 length: 12 residues. Germline CDR1 reads SQVTM; CDR2 reads ANQGSEA. V was shortened by 5 bases and J by 2 bases, with 9 bases between the two germline ends. CDR3 residues: CSVIRGQETQYF. DNA of the CDR3: TGCAGCGTTATAAGGGGACAAGAGACCCAGTACTTC.

In its sample, this clonotype was seen many times. This beta chain was picked up by a library intended for alpha chains and is off target, so its count carries little meaning. This CDR3 reads CSARDQGSRFF. CDR3 DNA sequence: TGCAGTGCTAGAGATCAGGGGAGTAGGTTCTTT. J is TRBJ1-1 and V is TRBV20-1; tentatively, D is TRBD1 (6 bases). V was cut by 0 bases and J by 14 bases, with 13 bases left in between. CDR3 length: 11 amino acids. Looked up from germline, CDR1 is DFQATT and CDR2 is SNEGSKA (reference sequence).

This clonotype was observed many times. In a library made to pick up alpha chains, this beta chain is a stray read with a size that means little. This chain links TRBV5-6 with TRBJ2-1, with unresolved D. CDR3 length: 13 residues. Germline lookup yields CDR1 SGHDT and CDR2 YYEEEE. The V end lost 2 bases, the J end lost 7 bases, and 10 bases lay between the germline ends. The CDR3 spells CASSLPRSNEQFF. CDR3 bases: TGTGCCAGCAGCTTACCTAGATCTAATGAGCAGTTCTTC.

By frequency in the sample, this clonotype is medium-sized. This beta chain is a stray read from a library made for alpha chains; its abundance is not meaningful. This sequence joins TRBV5-6 and TRBJ1-2, with D unclear. CDR3 length: 14 residues. Trimming removed 4 bases at V and 4 bases at J, with 14 bases between. The V gene's germline CDR1 is SGHDT and CDR2 YYEEEE. The CDR3: CASSIETGLYGYTF. The CDR3 bases are TGTGCCAGCAGCATCGAGACTGGCCTCTATGGCTACACCTTC.

This clonotype was detected many times. Since the library was made to target alpha chains, this beta chain is a stray read and its abundance is not meaningful. This chain joins TRBV20-1 and TRBJ2-3; 9 nucleotides line up with TRBD2. The CDR3 is 14 residues long. In germline, CDR1 is DFQATT, CDR2 SNEGSKA (reference sequence). The V and J ends lost 1 base and 1 base, in that order; junction bases with no gene match: 0. The DNA for the CDR3 is TGCAGTGCTAGAGCTAGCGGGGGCACAGATACGCAGTATTTT. It translates to CSARASGGTDTQYF.

At least ten counts were recorded for this clonotype. The library was prepared for alpha chains; this beta chain is a stray read, so its frequency means little. The chain's CDR3 is CASSPRGASGFQETQYF. The CDR3 bases are TGTGCCAGCAGCCCCCGAGGGGCTAGCGGTTTCCAAGAGACCCAGTACTTC. The rearrangement uses TRBV9 and TRBJ2-5; 7 bases fit TRBD2. Germline V gives CDR1 SGDLS, CDR2 YYNGEE. CDR3 length equals 17 residues. Losses at the gene ends were 4 bases for V and 1 base for J; bases not matched to a gene: 13.

This clonotype is labeled medium-sized (0.01 to 0.1%). The library was designed around alpha chains, so this beta chain is a stray read whose abundance carries little weight. The chain couples TRBV20-1 to TRBJ2-3; D ambiguous. In germline, CDR1 is DFQATT, CDR2 SNEGSKA (reference sequence). CDR3 size: 12 residues. Trimming removed 6 bases at V and 1 base at J, with 8 bases between. The CDR3 loop reads CSARSRTDTQYF. The CDR3 nucleotides are TGCAGTGCGCGGAGCCGCACAGATACGCAGTATTTT.

Within the sample, this clonotype is large. This beta chain is a stray read from a library made for alpha chains; its abundance is not meaningful. This chain links TRBV27 with TRBJ2-7; possible D gene TRBD2, 5 bases. The CDR3 length is 13 residues. V lost 5 bases to trimming and J lost 3 bases, with 11 bases between them. Germline CDR1 MNHEY, CDR2 SMNVEV (reference sequence). The DNA of the CDR3 is TGTGCCAGCAGTCACTTCCGGGGCTACGAGCAGTACTTC. Its protein product is CASSHFRGYEQYF.

On this clonotype: Being off target in a library aimed at alpha chains, this beta chain has a size of little meaning. The chain combines TRBV12-3 or TRBV12-4 with TRBJ2-1, with 8 bases matching TRBD2. The V gene end was trimmed by 5 bases and the J gene end by 6 bases; junction bases not matched to a gene: 9. The CDR3 covers 15 residues. In DNA, the CDR3 is TGTGCCAGCAGTGCCAGGGGCGGGAGGAGCAATGAGCAGTTCTTC. Its protein is CASSARGGRSNEQFF.

Note on this clonotype: This beta chain appears as a stray read in a library generated for alpha chains; its size is not informative. This chain uses TRBV6-1 with TRBJ1-5; possible D gene TRBD1, 5 bases. Germline V lookup: CDR1 MNHNS, CDR2 SASEGT. CDR3 size: 14 residues. V shed 0 bases and J shed 5 bases, with 8 bases lying between them. This chain's CDR3 is CASSEAREHQPQHF. For the CDR3, the DNA is TGTGCCAGCAGTGAAGCCAGGGAACATCAGCCCCAGCATTTT.

This clonotype occurred many times. This beta chain is an off-target read within a library intended for alpha chains, so its frequency means little. CDR3 sequence reads: CASTIAGSVDTQYF. CDR3 coding DNA: TGTGCCAGCACTATAGCCGGCAGCGTAGATACGCAGTATTTT. V gene TRBV12-3 or TRBV12-4 combines with J gene TRBJ2-3; D ambiguous. V gave up 7 bases and J gave up 5 bases, with 16 bases separating them. The CDR3 has 14 amino acids.

At least ten counts were recorded for this clonotype. This beta chain is a stray read from a library made for alpha chains; its abundance is not meaningful. The chain links TRBV28 to TRBJ1-1, with no clear D. Germline values: CDR1 MDHEN, CDR2 SYDVKM. The V end lost 8 bases, the J end lost 12 bases, and 7 bases lay between the germline ends. The CDR3 extends over 8 amino acids. The CDR3 sequence: CASGRTFF. In DNA form, the CDR3 reads TGTGCCAGCGGAAGGACTTTCTTT.

By share, this clonotype counts as medium-sized (0.01 to 0.1%). This beta chain appears as a stray read in a library generated for alpha chains; its size is not informative. The rearrangement links TRBV24-1 to TRBJ1-1; 12 bases agree with TRBD1. With 7 bases clipped from V and 10 bases from J, the junction kept 6 bases outside the gene matches. The germline gives CDR1 KGHDR, CDR2 SFDVKD. The CDR3 consists of 13 residues. CDR3 sequence reads: CATRARDRGRAFF. The CDR3 bases are TGTGCCACCAGAGCCCGGGACAGGGGGCGAGCTTTCTTT.

This clonotype is medium-sized (0.01 to 0.1%) in the sample. This beta chain lies outside the target of a library built for alpha chains; its clone size means little. The V and J genes are TRBV9 and TRBJ1-3; D not resolved. The CDR3 is 15 amino acids. Germline CDR1 reads SGDLS; CDR2 reads YYNGEE. With 4 bases removed from V and 4 bases from J, the gap between germline ends came to 15 bases. The CDR3 sequence: CASSQSDFKGNTIYF. The CDR3 DNA follows: TGTGCCAGCAGCCAATCCGACTTTAAAGGAAACACCATATATTTT.

This clonotype appeared many times. Found in a library prepared for alpha chains, this beta chain is an off-target read, and its abundance has little meaning. The V gene is TRBV12-3 or TRBV12-4, the J gene TRBJ1-2; a possible D gene is TRBD1 (6 bases). Trimming removed 3 bases from V and 3 bases from J, with 14 bases in between. This CDR3 spans 15 amino acids. This chain's CDR3 is CASSFSNRADYGYTF. Here the CDR3 DNA reads TGTGCCAGCAGTTTCTCCAACAGGGCGGACTATGGCTACACCTTC.

With regard to this clonotype: This beta chain slipped into a library made for alpha chains as a stray read, so its size is not meaningful. This chain links TRBV4-1 with TRBJ1-5; 8 bases match TRBD1. The CDR3 is 18 residues long. Germline V gene lookup returns CDR1 MGHRA and CDR2 YSYEKL. Trimming removed 4 bases from V and 7 bases from J; junction bases left unmatched: 18. This CDR3 is CASSPSPRQGAFSQPQHF. The CDR3 DNA reads as TGCGCCAGCAGCCCTTCCCCTCGCCAGGGGGCGTTTAGCCAGCCCCAGCATTTT.

This clonotype appeared many times. The size of this beta chain means little, since it is a stray read in a library made for alpha chains. The V gene is TRBV6-2 or TRBV6-3, the J gene TRBJ1-1; 7 positions agree with TRBD1. V was clipped by 7 bases and J by 7 bases; unmatched bases: 21. The CDR3 spans 17 residues. CDR1 is MNHEY, CDR2 SVGEGT, per germline. The CDR3 protein is CASTPGAQGPMIREAFF. The DNA of the CDR3 is TGTGCCAGCACTCCGGGGGCACAGGGGCCTATGATACGTGAAGCTTTCTTT.

Points on this clonotype: This beta chain came through as a stray read in a library set up for alpha chains, and its size says little. The chain employs TRBV5-6 and TRBJ1-2; unclear D gene. Per germline, CDR1 SGHDT and CDR2 YYEEEE. The CDR3 sequence is 12 residues long. Deletions cut 5 bases from V and 4 bases from J, with 9 bases between. In DNA, the CDR3 is TGTGCCAGCAGTGGATATGGCTATGGCTACACCTTC. The encoded protein is CASSGYGYGYTF.